Below, 5 T cell receptor beta chains from the same sample are listed, as sequenced in a study of T-cell memory formation after mild COVID-19. TCRdb called the 5' RACE reads again in MiXCR, with one record for every CDR3 protein. The sample comprises 250,000 to 350,000 distinct CDR3 sequences, approximately 16% of which are singletons, and around a fifth rests with the top ten. The material sequenced was PBMCs or a T cell subset sorted from them (not recorded which). The receptors come from a man younger than 30 who had mild COVID-19 (a few samples of this study predate the infection). Cell type and time point are not known.

This rearrangement joins TRBV6-1 to TRBJ1-2; 7 bases line up with TRBD1. The CDR3 is 13 amino acids. V lost 8 bases and J lost 5; bases outside the gene matches: 8. The germline gives CDR1 MNHNS, CDR2 SASEGT. CDR3 amino acids: CASRTGEVYGYTF. DNA for the CDR3: TGTGCCAGCCGGACAGGTGAAGTTTATGGCTACACCTTC.

This chain connects TRBV3-1 to TRBJ1-1; 7 bases map to TRBD1. Germline CDR1 and CDR2: LGHDT and YNNKEL (reference sequence). Trimming at V came to 5 bases and at J to 6 bases, leaving 6 bases not matched to a gene. The CDR3 is made up of 13 amino acids. DNA of the CDR3: TGTGCCAGCAGCTATACAGGGGACGCTGAAGCTTTCTTT. Translated: CASSYTGDAEAFF.

This clonotype was counted only a few times. V usage is TRBV7-2 and J usage is TRBJ2-1; 7 bases align to TRBD2. The CDR3 runs to 15 residues. The J segment lost 14 bases and the V segment lost 5 bases, leaving 18 bases of the junction unmatched. Germline V CDR1 and CDR2: SGHTA, FQGNSA. The CDR3 here is CASSPGRRSGVKKFF. The DNA of the CDR3 is TGTGCCAGCAGCCCCGGGCGCAGGAGCGGGGTCAAAAAGTTCTTC.

The chain couples TRBV6-2 or TRBV6-3 to TRBJ1-5; 11 nucleotides align to TRBD1. Looked up from germline, CDR1 is MNHEY and CDR2 is SVGEGT. V gave up 5 bases and J gave up 2 bases; unmatched junction bases: 8. The CDR3 loop spans 17 amino acids. CDR3 amino acids: CASSPDRGQQGNQPQHF. The CDR3, as DNA: TGTGCCAGCAGTCCGGACAGGGGGCAGCAAGGCAATCAGCCCCAGCATTTT.

There are many counts of this clonotype. The chain uses TRBV5-1 and TRBJ2-1; D gene unclear. CDR1 and CDR2 from the germline V gene are SGHRS and YFSETQ. The CDR3 has 11 residues. Trimming pared 4 bases from V and 5 bases from J, leaving 4 bases between. The CDR3, as DNA: TGCGCCAGCAGCGCAGACAATGAGCAGTTCTTC. Translation: CASSADNEQFF.